This T cell receptor (beta chain) was profiled in a study of blood T cell repertoires in COVID-19. Seattle participants joined during active infection and were tracked over time. Assay used: immunoSEQ multiplex PCR; TCRdb lists only in-frame clones, some missing. The table records 220,000 or so clones, around 90% of them present only once. Germline CDR1 MNHEY, CDR2 SVGAGI. J lost 6 bases, V lost 4 bases, and 6 bases had no gene match. The length of the CDR3 is 16 residues. The sequenced material came from peripheral blood. The TCR was taken from a man aged 55 to 70 with COVID-19, enrolled during active disease. This chain connects TRBV6-5 to TRBJ2-1, with TRBD2 matching over 13 bases. CDR3 in amino acids: CASSSSLAGGPNEQFF. The DNA of the CDR3 is TGTGCCAGCAGTTCCTCACTAGCGGGGGGGCCCAATGAGCAGTTCTTC.